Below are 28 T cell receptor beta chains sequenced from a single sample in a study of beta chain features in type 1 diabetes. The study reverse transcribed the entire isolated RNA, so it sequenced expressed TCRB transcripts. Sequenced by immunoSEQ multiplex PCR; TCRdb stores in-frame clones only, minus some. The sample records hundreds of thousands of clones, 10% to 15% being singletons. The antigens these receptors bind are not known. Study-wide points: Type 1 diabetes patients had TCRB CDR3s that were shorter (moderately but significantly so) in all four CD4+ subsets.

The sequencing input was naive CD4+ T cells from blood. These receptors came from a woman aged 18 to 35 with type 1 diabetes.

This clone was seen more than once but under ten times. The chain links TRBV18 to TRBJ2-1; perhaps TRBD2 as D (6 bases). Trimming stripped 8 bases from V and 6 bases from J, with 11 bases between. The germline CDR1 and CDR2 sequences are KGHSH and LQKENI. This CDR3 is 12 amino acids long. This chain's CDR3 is CASGRTTNEQFF. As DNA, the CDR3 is TGTGCCAGCGGACGGACTACCAATGAGCAGTTCTTC.

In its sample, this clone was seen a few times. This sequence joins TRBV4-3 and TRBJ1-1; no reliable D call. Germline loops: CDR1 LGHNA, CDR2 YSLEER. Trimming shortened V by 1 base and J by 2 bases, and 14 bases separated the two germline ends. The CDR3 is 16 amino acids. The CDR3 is CASSQGLNRGNTEAFF. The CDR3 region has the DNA TGCGCCAGCAGCCAAGGTTTAAATCGGGGTAACACTGAAGCTTTCTTT.

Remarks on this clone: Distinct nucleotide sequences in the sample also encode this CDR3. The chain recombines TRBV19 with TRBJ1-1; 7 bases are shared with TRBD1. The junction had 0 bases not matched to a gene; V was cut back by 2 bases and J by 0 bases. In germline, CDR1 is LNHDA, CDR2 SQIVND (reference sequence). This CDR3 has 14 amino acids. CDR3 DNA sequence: TGTGCCAGTAGTATACAGGGGGTGAACACTGAAGCTTTCTTT. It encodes CASSIQGVNTEAFF.

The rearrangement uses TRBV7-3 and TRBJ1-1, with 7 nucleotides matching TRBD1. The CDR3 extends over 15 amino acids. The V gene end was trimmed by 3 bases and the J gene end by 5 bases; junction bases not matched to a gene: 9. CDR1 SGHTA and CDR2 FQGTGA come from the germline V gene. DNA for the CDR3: TGTGCCAGCAGCTTGACCGGGACAGCTAGTACTGAAGCTTTCTTT. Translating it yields CASSLTGTASTEAFF.

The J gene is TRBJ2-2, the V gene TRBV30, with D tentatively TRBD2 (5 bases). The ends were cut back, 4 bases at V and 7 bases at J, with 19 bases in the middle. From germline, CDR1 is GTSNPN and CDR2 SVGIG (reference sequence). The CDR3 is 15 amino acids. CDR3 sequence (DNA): TGTGCCTGGAACCCCCTGGCGGGCGGTGTCGGGGAGCTGTTTTTT. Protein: CAWNPLAGGVGELFF.

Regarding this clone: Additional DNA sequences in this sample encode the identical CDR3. CDR3 DNA: TGTGCCAGCTCACCGCAGGGGACGTACGAGCAGTACTTC. This sequence encodes CASSPQGTYEQYF. V and J are TRBV18 and TRBJ2-7; the D gene is possibly TRBD1 (6 bases). CDR3 size: 13 residues. V lost 3 bases to trimming and J lost 4 bases, with 10 bases between them. CDR1 is KGHSH, CDR2 LQKENI, per germline.

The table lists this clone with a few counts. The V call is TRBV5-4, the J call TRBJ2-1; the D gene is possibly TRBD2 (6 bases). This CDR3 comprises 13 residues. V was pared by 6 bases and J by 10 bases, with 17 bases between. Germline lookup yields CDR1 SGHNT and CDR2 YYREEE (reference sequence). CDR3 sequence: CASIELASREQFF. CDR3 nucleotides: TGTGCCAGCATCGAACTAGCATCTCGCGAGCAGTTCTTC.

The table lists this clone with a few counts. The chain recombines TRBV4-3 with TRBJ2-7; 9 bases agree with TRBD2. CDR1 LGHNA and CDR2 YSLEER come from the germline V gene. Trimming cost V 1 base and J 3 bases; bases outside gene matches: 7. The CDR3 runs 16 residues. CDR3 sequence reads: CASSQGSTSGFYEQYF. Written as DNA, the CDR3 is TGCGCCAGCAGCCAAGGGTCGACTAGCGGCTTCTACGAGCAGTACTTC.

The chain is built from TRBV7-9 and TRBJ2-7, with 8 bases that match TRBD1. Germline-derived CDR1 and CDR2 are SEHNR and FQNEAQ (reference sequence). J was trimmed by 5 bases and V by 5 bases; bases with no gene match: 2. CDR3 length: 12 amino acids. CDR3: CASSRQGNEQYF. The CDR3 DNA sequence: TGTGCCAGCAGCCGACAGGGGAACGAGCAGTACTTC.

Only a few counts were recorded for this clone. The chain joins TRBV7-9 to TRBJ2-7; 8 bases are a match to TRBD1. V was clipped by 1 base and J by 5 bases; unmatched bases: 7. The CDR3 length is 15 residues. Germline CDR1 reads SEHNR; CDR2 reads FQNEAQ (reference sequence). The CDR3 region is CASSLGQGMSHEQYF. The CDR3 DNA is TGTGCCAGCAGCTTAGGACAGGGGATGTCCCACGAGCAGTACTTC.

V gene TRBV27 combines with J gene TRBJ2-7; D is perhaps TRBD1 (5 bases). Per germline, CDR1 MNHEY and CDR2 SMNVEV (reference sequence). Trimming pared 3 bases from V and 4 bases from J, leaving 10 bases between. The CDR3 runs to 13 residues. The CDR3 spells CASSFRDRYEQYF. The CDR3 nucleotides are TGTGCCAGCAGTTTCCGAGACAGATACGAGCAGTACTTC.

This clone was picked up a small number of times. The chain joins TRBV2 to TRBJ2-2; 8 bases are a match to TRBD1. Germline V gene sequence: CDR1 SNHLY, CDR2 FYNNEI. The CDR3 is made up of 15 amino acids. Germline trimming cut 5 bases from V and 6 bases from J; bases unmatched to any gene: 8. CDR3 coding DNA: TGTGCCAGCAGTTACAAGGACAGGGAGGCCGGGGAGCTGTTTTTT. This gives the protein CASSYKDREAGELFF.

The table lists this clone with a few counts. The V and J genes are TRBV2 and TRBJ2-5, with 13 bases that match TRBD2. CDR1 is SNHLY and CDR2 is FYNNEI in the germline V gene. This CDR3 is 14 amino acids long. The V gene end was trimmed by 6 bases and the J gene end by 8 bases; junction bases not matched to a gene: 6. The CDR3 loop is CASRATSGGPTQYF. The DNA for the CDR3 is TGTGCCAGCAGAGCGACTAGCGGGGGGCCTACCCAGTACTTC.

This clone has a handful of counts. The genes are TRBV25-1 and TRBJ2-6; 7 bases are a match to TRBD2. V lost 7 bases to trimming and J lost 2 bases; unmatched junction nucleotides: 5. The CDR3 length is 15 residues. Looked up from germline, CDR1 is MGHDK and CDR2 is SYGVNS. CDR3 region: CASISAGAGANVLTF. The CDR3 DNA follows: TGTGCCAGCATCTCGGCGGGGGCTGGGGCCAACGTCCTGACTTTC.

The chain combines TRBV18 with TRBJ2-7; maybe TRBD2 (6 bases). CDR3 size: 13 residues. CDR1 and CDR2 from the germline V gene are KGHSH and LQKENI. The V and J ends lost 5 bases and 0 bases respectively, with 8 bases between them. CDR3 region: CASSAGSSYEQYF. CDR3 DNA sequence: TGTGCCAGCTCAGCGGGGAGCTCCTACGAGCAGTACTTC.

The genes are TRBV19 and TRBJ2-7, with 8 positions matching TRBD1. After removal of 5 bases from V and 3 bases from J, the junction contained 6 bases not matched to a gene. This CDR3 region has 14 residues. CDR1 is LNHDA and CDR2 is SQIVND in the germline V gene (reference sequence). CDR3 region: CASSSAGGFYEQYF. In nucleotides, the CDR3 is TGTGCCAGTAGTTCGGCAGGGGGCTTCTACGAGCAGTACTTC.

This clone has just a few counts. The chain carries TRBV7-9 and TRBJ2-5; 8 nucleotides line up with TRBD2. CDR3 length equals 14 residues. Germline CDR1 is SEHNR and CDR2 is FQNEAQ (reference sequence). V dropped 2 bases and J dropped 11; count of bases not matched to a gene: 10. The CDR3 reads CASSLLREGLSQYF. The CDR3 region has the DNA TGTGCCAGCAGCTTACTTCGGGAGGGCCTCTCTCAGTACTTC.

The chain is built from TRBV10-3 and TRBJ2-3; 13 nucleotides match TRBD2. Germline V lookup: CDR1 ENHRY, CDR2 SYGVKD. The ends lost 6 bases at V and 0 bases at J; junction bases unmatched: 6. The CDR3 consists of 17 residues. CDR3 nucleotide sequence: TGTGCCATCAGGGATGGACTAGCGGGAGTTAGCACAGATACGCAGTATTTT. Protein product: CAIRDGLAGVSTDTQYF.

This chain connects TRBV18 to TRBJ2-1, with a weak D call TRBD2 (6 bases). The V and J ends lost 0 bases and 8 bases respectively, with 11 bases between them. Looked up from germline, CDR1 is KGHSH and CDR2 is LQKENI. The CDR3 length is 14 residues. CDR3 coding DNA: TGTGCCAGCTCACCACCTCCGGAGGGAGATGAGCAGTTCTTC. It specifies CASSPPPEGDEQFF.

Written as DNA, the CDR3 is TGTGCCAGTAGCCCGAGGAGGGTGACTGAAGCTTTCTTT. Its translation is CASSPRRVTEAFF. The V call is TRBV19, the J call TRBJ1-1; D unresolved. Trimming shortened V by 6 bases and J by 5 bases, and 13 bases separated the two germline ends. Germline V gene lookup returns CDR1 LNHDA and CDR2 SQIVND (reference sequence). CDR3 length equals 13 residues.

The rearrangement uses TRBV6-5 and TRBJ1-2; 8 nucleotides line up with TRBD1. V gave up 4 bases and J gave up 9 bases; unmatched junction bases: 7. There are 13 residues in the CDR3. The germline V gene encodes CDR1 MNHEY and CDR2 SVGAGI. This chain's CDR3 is CASSSRDRSSYTF. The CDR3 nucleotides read TGTGCCAGCAGTTCCCGGGACAGGTCGAGCTACACCTTC.

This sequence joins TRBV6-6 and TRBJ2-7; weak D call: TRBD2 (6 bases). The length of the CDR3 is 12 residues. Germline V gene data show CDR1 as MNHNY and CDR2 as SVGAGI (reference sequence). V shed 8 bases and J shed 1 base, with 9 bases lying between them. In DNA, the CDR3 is TGTGCCAGCTCCCGGGGGTCCTACGAGCAGTACTTC. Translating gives CASSRGSYEQYF.

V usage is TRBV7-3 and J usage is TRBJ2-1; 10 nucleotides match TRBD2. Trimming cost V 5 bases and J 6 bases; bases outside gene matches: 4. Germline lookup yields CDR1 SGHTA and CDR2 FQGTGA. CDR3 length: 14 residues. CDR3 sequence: CASSLAGVGNEQFF. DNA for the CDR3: TGTGCCAGCAGCCTAGCGGGAGTCGGCAATGAGCAGTTCTTC. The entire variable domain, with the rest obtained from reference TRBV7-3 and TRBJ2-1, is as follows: GAGVSQTPSNKVTEKGKYVELRCDPISGHTALYWYRQSLGQGPEFLIYFQGTGAADDSGLPNDRFFAVRPEGSVSTLKIQRTERGDSAVYLCASSLAGVGNEQFFGPGTRLTVL.

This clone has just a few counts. This chain's CDR3 is CASSQRSGTANSPLHF. The CDR3 DNA sequence: TGTGCCAGCAGCCAGCGAAGCGGGACGGCGAATTCACCCCTCCACTTT. This sequence joins TRBV11-2 and TRBJ1-6; D possibly corresponds to TRBD1 (5 bases). The V end lost 5 bases, the J end lost 7 bases, and 18 bases lay between the germline ends. This CDR3 contains 16 residues. Germline values: CDR1 SGHAT, CDR2 FQNNGV.

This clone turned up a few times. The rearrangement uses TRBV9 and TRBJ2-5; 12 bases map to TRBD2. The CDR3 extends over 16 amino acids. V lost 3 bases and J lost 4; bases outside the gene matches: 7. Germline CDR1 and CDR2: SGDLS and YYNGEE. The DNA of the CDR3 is TGTGCCAGCAGCGAGGGACTAGCGGGTTGGTTAGAGACCCAGTACTTC. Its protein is CASSEGLAGWLETQYF.

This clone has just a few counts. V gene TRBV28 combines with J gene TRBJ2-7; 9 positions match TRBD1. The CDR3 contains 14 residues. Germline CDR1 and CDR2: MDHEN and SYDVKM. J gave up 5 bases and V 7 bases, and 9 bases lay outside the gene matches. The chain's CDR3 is CASTLSGQGNEQYF. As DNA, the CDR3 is TGTGCCAGCACCTTATCGGGACAGGGAAACGAGCAGTACTTC. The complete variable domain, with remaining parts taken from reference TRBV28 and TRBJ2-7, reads DVKVTQSSRYLVKRTGEKVFLECVQDMDHENMFWYRQDPGLGLRLIYFSYDVKMKEKGDIPEGYSVSREKKERFSLILESASTNQTSMYLCASTLSGQGNEQYFGPGTRLTVT.

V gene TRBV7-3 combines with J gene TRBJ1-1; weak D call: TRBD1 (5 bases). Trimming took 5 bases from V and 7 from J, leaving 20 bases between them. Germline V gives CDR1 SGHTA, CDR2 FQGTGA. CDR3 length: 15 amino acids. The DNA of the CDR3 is TGTGCCAGCAGCCTCCTCTCCGGGACCGGGGGTGAAGCTTTCTTT. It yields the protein CASSLLSGTGGEAFF.

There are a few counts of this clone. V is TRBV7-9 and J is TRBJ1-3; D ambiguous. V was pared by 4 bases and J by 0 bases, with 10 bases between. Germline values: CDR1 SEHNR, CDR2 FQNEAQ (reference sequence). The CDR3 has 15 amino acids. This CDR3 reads CASSSLMSSGNTIYF. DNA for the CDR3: TGTGCCAGCAGCTCCCTCATGAGCTCTGGAAACACCATATATTTT.